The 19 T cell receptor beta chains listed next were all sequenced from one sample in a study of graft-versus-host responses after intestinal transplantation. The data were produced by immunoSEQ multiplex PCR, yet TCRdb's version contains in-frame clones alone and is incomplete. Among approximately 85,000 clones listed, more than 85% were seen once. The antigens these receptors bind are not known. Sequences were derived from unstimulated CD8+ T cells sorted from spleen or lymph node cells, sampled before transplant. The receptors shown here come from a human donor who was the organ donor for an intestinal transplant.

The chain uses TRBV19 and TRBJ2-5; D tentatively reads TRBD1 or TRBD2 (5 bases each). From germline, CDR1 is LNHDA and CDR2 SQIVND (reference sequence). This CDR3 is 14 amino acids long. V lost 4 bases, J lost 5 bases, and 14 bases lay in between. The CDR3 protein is CASSKWDLRETQYF. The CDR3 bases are TGTGCCAGTAGTAAATGGGACCTTCGGGAGACCCAGTACTTC.

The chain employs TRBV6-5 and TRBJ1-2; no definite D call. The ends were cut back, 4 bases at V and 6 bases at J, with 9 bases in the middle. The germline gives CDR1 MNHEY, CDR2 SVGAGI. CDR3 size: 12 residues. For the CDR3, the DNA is TGTGCCAGCAGTTCCCCCTGGGATGGCTACACCTTC. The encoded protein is CASSSPWDGYTF.

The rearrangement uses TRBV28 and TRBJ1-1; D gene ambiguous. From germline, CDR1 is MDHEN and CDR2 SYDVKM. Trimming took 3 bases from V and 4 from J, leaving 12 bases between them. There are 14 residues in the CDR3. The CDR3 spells CASSFGERSTEAFF. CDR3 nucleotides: TGTGCCAGCAGTTTTGGGGAGAGGAGCACTGAAGCTTTCTTT.

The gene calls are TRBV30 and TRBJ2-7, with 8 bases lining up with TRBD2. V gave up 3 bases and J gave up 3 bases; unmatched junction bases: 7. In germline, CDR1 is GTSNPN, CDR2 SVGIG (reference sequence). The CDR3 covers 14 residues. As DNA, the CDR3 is TGTGCCTGGAGACACTCGGGAGGGGACTACGAGCAGTACTTC. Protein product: CAWRHSGGDYEQYF.

CDR3 region: CASSLIRGLDTGELFF. The CDR3 DNA is TGTGCCAGCAGTTTAATCAGGGGTCTAGACACCGGGGAGCTGTTTTTT. The chain combines TRBV27 with TRBJ2-2; maybe TRBD1 (6 bases). Germline V gives CDR1 MNHEY, CDR2 SMNVEV (reference sequence). V lost 2 bases and J lost 3, with 13 bases in between. The CDR3 runs 16 residues.

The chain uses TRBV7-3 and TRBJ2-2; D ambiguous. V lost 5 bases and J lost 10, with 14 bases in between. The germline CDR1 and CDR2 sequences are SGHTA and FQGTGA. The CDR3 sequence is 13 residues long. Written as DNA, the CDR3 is TGTGCCAGCAGCGAAATTGGGGTAGAGGAGCTGTTTTTT. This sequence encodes CASSEIGVEELFF.

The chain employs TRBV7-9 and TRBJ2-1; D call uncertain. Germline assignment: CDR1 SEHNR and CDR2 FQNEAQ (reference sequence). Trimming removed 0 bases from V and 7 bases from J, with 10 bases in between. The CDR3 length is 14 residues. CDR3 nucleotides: TGTGCCAGCAGCTTAGCGGGATTGGGAAATGAGCAGTTCTTC. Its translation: CASSLAGLGNEQFF.

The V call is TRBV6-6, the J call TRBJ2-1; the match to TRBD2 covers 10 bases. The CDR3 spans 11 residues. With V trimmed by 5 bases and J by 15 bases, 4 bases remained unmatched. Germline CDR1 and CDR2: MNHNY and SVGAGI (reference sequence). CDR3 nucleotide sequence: TGTGCCAGCAGTCTAGCGGGGGAAGGGTTCTTC. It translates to CASSLAGEGFF.

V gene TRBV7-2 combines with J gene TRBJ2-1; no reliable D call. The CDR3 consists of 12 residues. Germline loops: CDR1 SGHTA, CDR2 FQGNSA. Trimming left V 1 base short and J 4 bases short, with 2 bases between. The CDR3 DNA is TGTGCCAGCAGCTTAGGATACAATGAGCAGTTCTTC. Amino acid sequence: CASSLGYNEQFF.

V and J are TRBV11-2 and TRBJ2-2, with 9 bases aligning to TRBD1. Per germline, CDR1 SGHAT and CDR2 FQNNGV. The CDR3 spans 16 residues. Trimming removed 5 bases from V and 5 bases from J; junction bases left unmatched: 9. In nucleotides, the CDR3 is TGTGCCAGCAGCGGGTTGAACAGGGGGCGGACCGGGGAGCTGTTTTTT. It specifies CASSGLNRGRTGELFF.

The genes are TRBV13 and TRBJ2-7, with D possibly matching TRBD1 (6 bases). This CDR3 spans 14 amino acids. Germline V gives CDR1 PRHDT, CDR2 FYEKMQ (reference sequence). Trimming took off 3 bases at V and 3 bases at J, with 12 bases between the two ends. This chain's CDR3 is CASSFRDNLYEQYF. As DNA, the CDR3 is TGTGCCAGCAGCTTCCGGGACAACCTCTACGAGCAGTACTTC. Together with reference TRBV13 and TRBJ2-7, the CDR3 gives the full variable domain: AAGVIQSPRHLIKEKRETATLKCYPIPRHDTVYWYQQGPGQDPQFLISFYEKMQSDKGSIPDRFSAQQFSDYHSELNMSSLELGDSALYFCASSFRDNLYEQYFGPGTRLTVT.

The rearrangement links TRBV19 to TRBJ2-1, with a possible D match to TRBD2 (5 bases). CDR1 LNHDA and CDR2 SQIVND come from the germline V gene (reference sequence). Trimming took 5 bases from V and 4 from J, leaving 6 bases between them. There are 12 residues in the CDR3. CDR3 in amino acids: CASSPGYNEQFF. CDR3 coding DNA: TGTGCCAGTAGTCCGGGGTACAATGAGCAGTTCTTC.

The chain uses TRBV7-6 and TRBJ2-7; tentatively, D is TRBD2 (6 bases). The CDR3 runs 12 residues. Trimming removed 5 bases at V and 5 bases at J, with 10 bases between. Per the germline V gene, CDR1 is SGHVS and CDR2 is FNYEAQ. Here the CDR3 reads CASSHPGDEQYF. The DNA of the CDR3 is TGTGCCAGCAGCCACCCGGGGGACGAGCAGTACTTC.

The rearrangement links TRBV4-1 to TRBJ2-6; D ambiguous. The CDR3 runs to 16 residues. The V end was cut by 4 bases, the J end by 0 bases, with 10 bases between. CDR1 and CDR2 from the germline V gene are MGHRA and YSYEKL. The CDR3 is CASSREHSSGANVLTF. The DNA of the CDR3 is TGCGCCAGCAGCCGAGAACATAGCTCTGGGGCCAACGTCCTGACTTTC.

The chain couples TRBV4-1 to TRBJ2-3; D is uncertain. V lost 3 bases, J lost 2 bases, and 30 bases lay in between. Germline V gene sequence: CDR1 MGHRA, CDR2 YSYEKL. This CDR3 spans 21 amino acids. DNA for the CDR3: TGCGCCAGCAGCCATCTCCCCCTTGTTAGCTCCACCCTTCACCACACAGATACGCAGTATTTT. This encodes CASSHLPLVSSTLHHTDTQYF.

The CDR3 loop is CASSPNRDSNQPQHF. The CDR3 bases are TGCGCCAGCAGCCCAAACAGGGATAGTAATCAGCCCCAGCATTTT. The chain links TRBV4-1 to TRBJ1-5, with a weak D call TRBD1 (6 bases). The CDR3 contains 15 residues. V gave up 4 bases and J gave up 4 bases, with 14 bases separating them. Germline V gene sequence: CDR1 MGHRA, CDR2 YSYEKL.

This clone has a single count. The CDR3 region is CASSTRAAGNTIYF. CDR3 bases: TGTGCCAGTAGTACCAGGGCCGCTGGAAACACCATATATTTT. The chain joins TRBV19 to TRBJ1-3, with D tentatively TRBD1 (5 bases). This CDR3 region has 14 residues. V lost 4 bases to trimming and J lost 2 bases, with 9 bases between them. Per the germline V gene, CDR1 is LNHDA and CDR2 is SQIVND (reference sequence).

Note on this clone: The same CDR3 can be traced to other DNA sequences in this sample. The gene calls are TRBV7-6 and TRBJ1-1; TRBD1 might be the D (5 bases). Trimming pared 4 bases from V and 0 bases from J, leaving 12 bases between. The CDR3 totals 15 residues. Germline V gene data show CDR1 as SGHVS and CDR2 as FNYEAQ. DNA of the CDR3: TGTGCCAGCAGCTCAGGTCAGGGCATGAACACTGAAGCTTTCTTT. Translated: CASSSGQGMNTEAFF. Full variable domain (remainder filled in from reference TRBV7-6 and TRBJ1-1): GAGVSQSPRYKVTKRGQDVALRCDPISGHVSLYWYRQALGQGPEFLTYFNYEAQQDKSGLPNDRFSAERPEGSISTLTIQRTEQRDSAMYRCASSSGQGMNTEAFFGQGTRLTVV.

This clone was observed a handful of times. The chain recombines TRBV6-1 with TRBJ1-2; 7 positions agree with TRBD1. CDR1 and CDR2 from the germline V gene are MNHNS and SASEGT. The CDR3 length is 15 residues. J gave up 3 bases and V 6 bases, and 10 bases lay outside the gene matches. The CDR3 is CASSPWEGGHYGYTF. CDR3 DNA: TGTGCCAGCAGCCCCTGGGAAGGGGGCCACTATGGCTACACCTTC.